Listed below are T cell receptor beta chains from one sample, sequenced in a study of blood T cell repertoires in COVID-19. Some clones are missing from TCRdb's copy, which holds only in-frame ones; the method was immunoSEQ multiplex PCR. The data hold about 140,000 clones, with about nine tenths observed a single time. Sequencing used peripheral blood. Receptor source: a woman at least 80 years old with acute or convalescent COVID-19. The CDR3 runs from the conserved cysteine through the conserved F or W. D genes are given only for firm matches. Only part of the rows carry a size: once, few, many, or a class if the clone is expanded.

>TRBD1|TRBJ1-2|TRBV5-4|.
TGTGCCAGCAGCTCCGGGACAGGGGGGGACTATGGCTACACCTTC
CASSSGTGGDYGYTF
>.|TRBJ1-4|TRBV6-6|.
TGTGCCAGCAGCCAAAGTACCGGGGAACTGTTTTTT
CASSQSTGELFF
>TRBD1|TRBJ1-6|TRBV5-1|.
TGCGCCAGCAGCTTAGGACAGGGAGATTTGAATTCACCCCTCCACTTT
CASSLGQGDLNSPLHF
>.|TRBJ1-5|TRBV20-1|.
TGCAGTGCTCCCTCTTGGCCCCAGCATTTT
CSAPSWPQHF
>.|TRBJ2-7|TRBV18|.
TGTGCCAGCTCGTCGCCAGGGGGGTATCCCTACGAGCAGTACTTC
CASSSPGGYPYEQYF
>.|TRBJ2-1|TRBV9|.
TGTGCCAGCAGCGGTCAGGGGGGAGAGTCCTACAATGAGCAGTTCTTC
CASSGQGGESYNEQFF
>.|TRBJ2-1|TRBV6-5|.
TGTGCCAGCAGTTTGACAGGTTCCGAGATCTACAATGAGCAGTTCTTC
CASSLTGSEIYNEQFF
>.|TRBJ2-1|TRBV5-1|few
TGCGCCAGCAGAGCACAGGCTTCGGAGTCCTACAATGAGCAGTTCTTC
CASRAQASESYNEQFF
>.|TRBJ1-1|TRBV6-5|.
TGTGCCAGCAGTCGGCCGGCAGGGATGAACACTGAAGCTTTCTTT
CASSRPAGMNTEAFF
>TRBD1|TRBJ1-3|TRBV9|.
TGTGCCAGCAGCGTTTTAGGGCAGGGGGCCGACACCATATATTTT
CASSVLGQGADTIYF
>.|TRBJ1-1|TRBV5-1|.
TGCGCCAGCAGCTTGGGGACAAGCACTGAAGCTTTCTTT
CASSLGTSTEAFF
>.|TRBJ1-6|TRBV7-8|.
TGTGCCAGCAGCTTAGGCGCAGGCAGACCCCTCCACTTT
CASSLGAGRPLHF
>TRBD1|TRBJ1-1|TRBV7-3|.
TGTGCCAGGCGGGACAGGGGGAGCGGCACTGAAGCTTTCTTT
CARRDRGSGTEAFF
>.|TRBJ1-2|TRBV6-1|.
TGTGCCAGCAGTGAGGCGGGGTATGGTGGCTACACCTTC
CASSEAGYGGYTF
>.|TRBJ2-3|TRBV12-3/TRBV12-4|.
TGTGCCAGCACCTTACTTGGGGGGTCTCAGTATTTT
CASTLLGGSQYF
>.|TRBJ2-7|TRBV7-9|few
TGTGCCAGCAGCTTCCAGGCAGGGTACGAGCAGTACTTC
CASSFQAGYEQYF
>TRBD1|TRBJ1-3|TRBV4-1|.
TGCGCCAGCAGCCGGAACTCCGGGACAGGGGGTGGAAACACCATATATTTT
CASSRNSGTGGGNTIYF
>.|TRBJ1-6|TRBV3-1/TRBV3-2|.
TGTGCCAGCAGCCGCGGTTCACCCCTCCACTTT
CASSRGSPLHF
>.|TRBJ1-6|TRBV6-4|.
TGTGCCTGCAGACCCGCGGGGGGATCACCCCTCCACTTT
CACRPAGGSPLHF
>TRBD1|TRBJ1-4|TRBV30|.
TGTGCCTGGAGTGTACTTCGTCCGACAGGGCCATTCGAAAAACTGTTTTTT
CAWSVLRPTGPFEKLFF
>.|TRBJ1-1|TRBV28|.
TGTGCCAGCAGTTTACCACAGGGGAACACTGAAGCTTTCTTT
CASSLPQGNTEAFF
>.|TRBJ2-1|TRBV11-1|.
TGTGCCAGCAGCAGCCGAACAGGTAGAACCTACAATGAGCAGTTCTTC
CASSSRTGRTYNEQFF
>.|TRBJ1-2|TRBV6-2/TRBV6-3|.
TGTGCCAGCAGTTACCCTGACCCCGGACTCCTCTATGGCTACACCTTC
CASSYPDPGLLYGYTF
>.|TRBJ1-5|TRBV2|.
TGTGCCAGCAGTGACTCAGGAGGTCATCAGCCCCAGCATTTT
CASSDSGGHQPQHF
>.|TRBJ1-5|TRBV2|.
TGTGCCAGCAGCCCTTATAGCAATCAGCCCCAGCATTTT
CASSPYSNQPQHF
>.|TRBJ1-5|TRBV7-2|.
TGTGCCAGCAGCTTGCGGGAAGGAGGTGCGCCCCAGCATTTT
CASSLREGGAPQHF
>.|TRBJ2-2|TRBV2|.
TGTGCCAGCAGAGAGACAGCAAATTCGAACACCGGGGAGCTGTTTTTT
CASRETANSNTGELFF
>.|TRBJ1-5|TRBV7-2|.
TGTGCCAGCAGCTTAGTTTTTTACTCTAATCAGCCCCAGCATTTT
CASSLVFYSNQPQHF
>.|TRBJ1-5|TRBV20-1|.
TGCAGTGCTAGTATAGGGAGTCAGCCCCAGCATTTT
CSASIGSQPQHF
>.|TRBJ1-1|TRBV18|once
TGTGCCAGCTCTCCAAATACAGAAAACACTGAAGCTTTCTTT
CASSPNTENTEAFF
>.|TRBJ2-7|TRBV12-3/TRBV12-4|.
TGTGCCAGCAGTTCTGACACCTACGAGCAGTACTTC
CASSSDTYEQYF
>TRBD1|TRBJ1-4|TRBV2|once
TGTGCCAGCAGTGCCTCCGGACAGGGGCATGAAAAACTGTTTTTT
CASSASGQGHEKLFF
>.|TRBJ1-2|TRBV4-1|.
TGCGCCAGCAGCCAAGGAGGGTCCTATGGCTACACCTTC
CASSQGGSYGYTF
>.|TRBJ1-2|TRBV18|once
TGTGCCAGCTCACCATCCCTAACTCGCTATGGCTACACCTTC
CASSPSLTRYGYTF
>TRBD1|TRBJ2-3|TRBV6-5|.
TGTGCCAGCAGTACCCGACAGGGGAGCACAGATACGCAGTATTTT
CASSTRQGSTDTQYF